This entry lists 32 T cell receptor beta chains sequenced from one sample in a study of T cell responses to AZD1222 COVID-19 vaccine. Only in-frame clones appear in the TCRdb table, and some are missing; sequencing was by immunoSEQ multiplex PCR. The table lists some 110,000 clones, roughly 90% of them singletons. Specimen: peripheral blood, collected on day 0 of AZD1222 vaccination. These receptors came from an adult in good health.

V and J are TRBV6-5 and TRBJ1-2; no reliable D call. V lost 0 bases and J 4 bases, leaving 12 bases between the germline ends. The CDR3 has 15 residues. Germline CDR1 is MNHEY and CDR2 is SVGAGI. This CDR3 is CASSYSSSGGYGYTF. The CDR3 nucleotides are TGTGCCAGCAGTTACTCGTCATCCGGCGGCTATGGCTACACCTTC.

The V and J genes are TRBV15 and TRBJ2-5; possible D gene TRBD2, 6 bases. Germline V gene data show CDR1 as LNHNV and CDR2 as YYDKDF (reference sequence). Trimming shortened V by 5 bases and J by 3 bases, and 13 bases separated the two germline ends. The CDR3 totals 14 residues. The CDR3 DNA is TGTGCCACCAGCCGGGACTCGTTTGAAGAGACCCAGTACTTC. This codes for CATSRDSFEETQYF.

CDR3 residues: CASRGPGQEGIWNTGELFF. The CDR3 DNA follows: TGTGCCAGCAGGGGACCGGGACAGGAGGGTATTTGGAACACCGGGGAGCTGTTTTTT. The chain combines TRBV9 with TRBJ2-2; TRBD1 matches at 8 bases. The J segment lost 1 base and the V segment lost 5 bases, leaving 16 bases of the junction unmatched. This CDR3 has 19 amino acids. Per germline, CDR1 SGDLS and CDR2 YYNGEE.

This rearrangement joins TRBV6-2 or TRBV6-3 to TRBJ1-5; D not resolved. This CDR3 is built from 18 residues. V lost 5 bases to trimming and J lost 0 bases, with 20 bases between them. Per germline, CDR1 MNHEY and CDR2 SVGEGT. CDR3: CASSSLLRRTYSNQPQHF. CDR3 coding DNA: TGTGCCAGCAGTAGCCTATTACGGAGGACCTATAGCAATCAGCCCCAGCATTTT.

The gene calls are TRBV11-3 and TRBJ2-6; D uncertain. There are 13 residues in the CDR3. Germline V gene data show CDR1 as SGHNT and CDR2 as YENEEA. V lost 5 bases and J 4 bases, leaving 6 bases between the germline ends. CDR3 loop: CASSPPGANVLTF. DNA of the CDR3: TGTGCCAGCAGCCCTCCCGGGGCCAACGTCCTGACTTTC.

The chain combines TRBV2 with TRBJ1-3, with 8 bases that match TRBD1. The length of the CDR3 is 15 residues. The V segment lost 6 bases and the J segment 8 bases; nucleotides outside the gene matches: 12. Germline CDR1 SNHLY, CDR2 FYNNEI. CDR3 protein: CASRGVGQGRDTIYF. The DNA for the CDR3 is TGTGCCAGCAGGGGGGTTGGACAGGGACGCGACACCATATATTTT.

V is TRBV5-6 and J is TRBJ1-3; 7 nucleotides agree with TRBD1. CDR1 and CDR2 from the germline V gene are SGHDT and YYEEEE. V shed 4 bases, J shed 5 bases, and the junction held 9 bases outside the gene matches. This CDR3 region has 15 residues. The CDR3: CASSTGAETRNTIYF. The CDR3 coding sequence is TGTGCCAGCAGCACAGGGGCCGAGACTAGAAACACCATATATTTT. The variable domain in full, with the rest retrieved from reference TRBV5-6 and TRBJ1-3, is DAGVTQSPTHLIKTRGQQVTLRCSPKSGHDTVSWYQQALGQGPQFIFQYYEEEERQRGNFPDRFSGHQFPNYSSELNVNALLLGDSALYLCASSTGAETRNTIYFGEGSWLTVV.

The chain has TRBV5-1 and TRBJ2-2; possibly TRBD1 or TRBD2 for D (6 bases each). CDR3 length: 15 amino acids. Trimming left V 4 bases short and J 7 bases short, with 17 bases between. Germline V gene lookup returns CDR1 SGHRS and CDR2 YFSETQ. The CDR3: CASSPHRERVGELFF. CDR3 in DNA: TGCGCCAGCAGCCCCCACAGGGAGCGGGTCGGGGAGCTGTTTTTT.

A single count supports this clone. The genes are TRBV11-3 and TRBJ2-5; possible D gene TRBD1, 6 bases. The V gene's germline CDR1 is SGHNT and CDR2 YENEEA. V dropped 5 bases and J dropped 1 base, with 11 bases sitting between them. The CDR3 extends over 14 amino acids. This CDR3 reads CASSRRQVQETQYF. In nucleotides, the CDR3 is TGTGCCAGCAGCCGAAGACAGGTCCAAGAGACCCAGTACTTC.

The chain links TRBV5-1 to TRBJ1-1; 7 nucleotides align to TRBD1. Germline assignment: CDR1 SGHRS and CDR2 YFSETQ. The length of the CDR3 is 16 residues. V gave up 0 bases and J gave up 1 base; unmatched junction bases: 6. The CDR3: CASSLADRQGNTEAFF. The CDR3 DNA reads TGCGCCAGCAGCTTGGCCGATAGACAGGGGAACACTGAAGCTTTCTTT.

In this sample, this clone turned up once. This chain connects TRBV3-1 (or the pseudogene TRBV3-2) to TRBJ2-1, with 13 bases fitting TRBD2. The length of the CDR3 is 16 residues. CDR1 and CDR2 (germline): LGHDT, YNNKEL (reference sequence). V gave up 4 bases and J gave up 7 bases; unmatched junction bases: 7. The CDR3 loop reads CASSPRGTSGTNEQFF. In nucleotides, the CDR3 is TGTGCCAGCAGCCCGCGGGGGACTAGCGGGACGAATGAGCAGTTCTTC.

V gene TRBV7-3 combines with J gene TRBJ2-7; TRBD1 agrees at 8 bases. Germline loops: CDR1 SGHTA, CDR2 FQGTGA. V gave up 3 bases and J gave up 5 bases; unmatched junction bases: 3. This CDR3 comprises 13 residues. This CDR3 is CASSFNRGDEQYF. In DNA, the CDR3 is TGTGCCAGCAGCTTCAACAGGGGGGACGAGCAGTACTTC.

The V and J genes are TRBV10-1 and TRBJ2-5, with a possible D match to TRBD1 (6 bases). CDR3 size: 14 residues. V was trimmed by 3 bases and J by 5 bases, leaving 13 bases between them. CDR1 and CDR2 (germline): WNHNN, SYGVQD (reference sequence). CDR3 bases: TGCGCCAGCAGTGAAAGGCAGGGGATGGAGACCCAGTACTTC. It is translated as CASSERQGMETQYF.

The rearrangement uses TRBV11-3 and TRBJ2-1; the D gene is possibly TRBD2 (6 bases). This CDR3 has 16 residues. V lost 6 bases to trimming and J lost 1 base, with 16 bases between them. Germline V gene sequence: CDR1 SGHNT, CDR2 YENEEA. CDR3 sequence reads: CASSTEMRGSYNEQFF. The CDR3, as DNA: TGTGCCAGCAGTACAGAGATGCGGGGTTCCTACAATGAGCAGTTCTTC. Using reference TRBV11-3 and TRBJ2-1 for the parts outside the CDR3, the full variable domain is EAGVVQSPRYKIIEKKQPVAFWCNPISGHNTLYWYLQNLGQGPELLIRYENEEAVDDSQLPKDRFSAERLKGVDSTLKIQPAELGDSAVYLCASSTEMRGSYNEQFFGPGTRLTVL.

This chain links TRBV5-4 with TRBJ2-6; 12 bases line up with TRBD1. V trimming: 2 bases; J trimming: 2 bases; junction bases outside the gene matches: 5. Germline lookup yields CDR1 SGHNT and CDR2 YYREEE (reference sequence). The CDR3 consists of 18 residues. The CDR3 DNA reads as TGTGCCAGCAGCTTCGGGACAGGGGGCGCGACTGGGGCCAACGTCCTGACTTTC. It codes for CASSFGTGGATGANVLTF. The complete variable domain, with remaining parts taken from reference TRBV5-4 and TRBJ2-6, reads ETGVTQSPTHLIKTRGQQVTLRCSSQSGHNTVSWYQQALGQGPQFIFQYYREEENGRGNFPPRFSGLQFPNYSSELNVNALELDDSALYLCASSFGTGGATGANVLTFGAGSRLTVL.

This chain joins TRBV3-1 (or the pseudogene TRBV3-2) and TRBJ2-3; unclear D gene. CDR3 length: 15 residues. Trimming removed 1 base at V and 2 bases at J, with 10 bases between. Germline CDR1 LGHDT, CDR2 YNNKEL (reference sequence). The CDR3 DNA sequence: TGTGCCAGCAGCCAAGGATCCCAGATCACAGATACGCAGTATTTT. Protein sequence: CASSQGSQITDTQYF.

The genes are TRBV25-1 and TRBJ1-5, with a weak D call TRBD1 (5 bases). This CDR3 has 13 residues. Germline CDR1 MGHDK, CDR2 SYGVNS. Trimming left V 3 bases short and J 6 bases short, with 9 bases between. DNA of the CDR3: TGTGCCAGCAGTGACAGGGTTGCTCAGCCCCAGCATTTT. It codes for CASSDRVAQPQHF.

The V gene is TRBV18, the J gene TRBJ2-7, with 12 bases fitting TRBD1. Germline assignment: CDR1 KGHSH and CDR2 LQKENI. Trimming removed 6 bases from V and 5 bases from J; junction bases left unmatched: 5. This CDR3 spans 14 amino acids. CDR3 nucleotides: TGTGCCAGCTCCTGGGGGACAGGGGGCGACGAGCAGTACTTC. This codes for CASSWGTGGDEQYF.

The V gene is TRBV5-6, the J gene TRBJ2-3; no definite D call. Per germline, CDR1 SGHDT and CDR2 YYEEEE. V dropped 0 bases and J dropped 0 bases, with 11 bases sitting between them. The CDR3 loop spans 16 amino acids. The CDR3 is CASSLVLDSSTDTQYF. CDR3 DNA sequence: TGTGCCAGCAGCTTGGTGCTAGACTCTAGCACAGATACGCAGTATTTT.

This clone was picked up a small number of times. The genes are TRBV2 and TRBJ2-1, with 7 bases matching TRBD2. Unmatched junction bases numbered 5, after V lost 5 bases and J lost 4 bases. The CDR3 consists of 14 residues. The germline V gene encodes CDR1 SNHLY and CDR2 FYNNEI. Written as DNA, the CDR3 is TGTGCCAGCAGTCCACCGGGACTATACAATGAGCAGTTCTTC. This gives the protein CASSPPGLYNEQFF. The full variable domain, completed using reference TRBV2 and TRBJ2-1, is EPEVTQTPSHQVTQMGQEVILRCVPISNHLYFYWYRQILGQKVEFLVSFYNNEISEKSEIFDDQFSVERPDGSNFTLKIRSTKLEDSAMYFCASSPPGLYNEQFFGPGTRLTVL.

The CDR3 coding sequence is TGTGCCAGCAGCAGGAGGACAGGGGCCACCGGGGAGCTGTTTTTT. Its protein product is CASSRRTGATGELFF. The chain carries TRBV7-8 and TRBJ2-2; 9 bases fit TRBD1. CDR1 and CDR2 (germline): SGHVS, FQNEAQ. Trimming removed 5 bases from V and 4 bases from J; junction bases left unmatched: 5. This CDR3 comprises 15 residues. The complete variable domain, with remaining parts taken from reference TRBV7-8 and TRBJ2-2, reads GAGVSQSPRYKVAKRGQDVALRCDPISGHVSLFWYQQALGQGPEFLTYFQNEAQLDKSGLPSDRFFAERPEGSVSTLKIQRTQQEDSAVYLCASSRRTGATGELFFGEGSRLTVL.

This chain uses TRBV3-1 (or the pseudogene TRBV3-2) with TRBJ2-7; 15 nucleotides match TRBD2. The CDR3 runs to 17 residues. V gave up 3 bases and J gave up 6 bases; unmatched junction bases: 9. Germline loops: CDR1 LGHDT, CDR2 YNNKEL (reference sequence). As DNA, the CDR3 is TGTGCCAGCAGCCACGGACTAGCGGGGGGGCGCGGGGCCGAGCAGTACTTC. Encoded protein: CASSHGLAGGRGAEQYF.

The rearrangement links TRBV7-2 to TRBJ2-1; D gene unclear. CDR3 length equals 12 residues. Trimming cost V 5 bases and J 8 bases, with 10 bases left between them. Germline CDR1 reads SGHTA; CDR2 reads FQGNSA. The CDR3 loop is CASSQRLYEQFF. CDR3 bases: TGTGCCAGCAGCCAAAGACTCTATGAGCAGTTCTTC.

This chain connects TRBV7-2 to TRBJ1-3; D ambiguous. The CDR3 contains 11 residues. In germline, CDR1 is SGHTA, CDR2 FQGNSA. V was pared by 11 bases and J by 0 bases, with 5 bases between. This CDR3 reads CAYGSGNTIYF. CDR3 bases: TGTGCCTACGGCTCTGGAAACACCATATATTTT.

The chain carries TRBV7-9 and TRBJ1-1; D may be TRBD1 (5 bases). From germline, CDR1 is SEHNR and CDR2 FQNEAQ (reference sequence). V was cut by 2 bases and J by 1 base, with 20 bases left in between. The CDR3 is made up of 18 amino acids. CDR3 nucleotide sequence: TGTGCCAGCAGCTTACTGCGGGGGAGTTCCTCCCCGAACACTGAAGCTTTCTTT. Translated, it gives CASSLLRGSSSPNTEAFF.

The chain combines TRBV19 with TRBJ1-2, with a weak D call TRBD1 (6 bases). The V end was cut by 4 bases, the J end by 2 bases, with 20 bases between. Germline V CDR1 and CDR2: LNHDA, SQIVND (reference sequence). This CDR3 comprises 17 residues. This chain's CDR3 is CASSTRTAGGGNYGYTF. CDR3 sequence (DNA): TGTGCCAGTAGTACGAGGACAGCCGGAGGTGGAAACTATGGCTACACCTTC.

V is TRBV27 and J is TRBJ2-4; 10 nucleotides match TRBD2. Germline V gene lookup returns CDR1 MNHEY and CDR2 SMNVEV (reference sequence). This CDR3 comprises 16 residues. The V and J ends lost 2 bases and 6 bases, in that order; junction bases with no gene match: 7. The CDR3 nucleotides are TGTGCCAGCAGTTTAGCTAGCGGGGGATTGGGAAACATTCAGTACTTC. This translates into CASSLASGGLGNIQYF.

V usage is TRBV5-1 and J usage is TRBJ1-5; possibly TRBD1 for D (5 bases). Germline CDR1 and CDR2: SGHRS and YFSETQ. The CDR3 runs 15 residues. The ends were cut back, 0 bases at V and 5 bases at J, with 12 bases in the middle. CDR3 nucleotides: TGCGCCAGCAGCTTGGTTGCAGGGCCGGATCAGCCCCAGCATTTT. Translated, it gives CASSLVAGPDQPQHF. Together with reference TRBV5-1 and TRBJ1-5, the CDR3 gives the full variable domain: KAGVTQTPRYLIKTRGQQVTLSCSPISGHRSVSWYQQTPGQGLQFLFEYFSETQRNKGNFPGRFSGRQFSNSRSEMNVSTLELGDSALYLCASSLVAGPDQPQHFGDGTRLSIL.

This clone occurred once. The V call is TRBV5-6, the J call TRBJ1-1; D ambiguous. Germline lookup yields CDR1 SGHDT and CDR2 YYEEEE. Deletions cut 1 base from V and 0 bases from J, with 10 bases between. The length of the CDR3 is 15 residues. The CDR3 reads CASSLPAALNTEAFF. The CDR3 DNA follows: TGTGCCAGCAGCTTGCCGGCAGCCCTGAACACTGAAGCTTTCTTT.

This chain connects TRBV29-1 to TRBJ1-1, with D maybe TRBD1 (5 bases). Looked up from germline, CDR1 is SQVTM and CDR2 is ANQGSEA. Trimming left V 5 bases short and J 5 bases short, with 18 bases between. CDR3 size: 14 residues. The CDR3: CSVLTPREGTEAFF. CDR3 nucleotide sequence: TGCAGCGTTTTAACCCCCAGAGAGGGGACTGAAGCTTTCTTT. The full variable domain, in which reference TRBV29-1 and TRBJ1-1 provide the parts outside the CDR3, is SAVISQKPSRDICQRGTSLTIQCQVDSQVTMMFWYRQQPGQSLTLIATANQGSEATYESGFVIDKFPISRPNLTFSTLTVSNMSPEDSSIYLCSVLTPREGTEAFFGQGTRLTVV.

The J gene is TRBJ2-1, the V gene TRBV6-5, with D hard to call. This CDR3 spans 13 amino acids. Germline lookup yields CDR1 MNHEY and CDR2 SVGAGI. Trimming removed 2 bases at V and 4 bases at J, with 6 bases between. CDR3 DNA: TGTGCCAGCAGTTACGGCCGTTACAATGAGCAGTTCTTC. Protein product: CASSYGRYNEQFF.

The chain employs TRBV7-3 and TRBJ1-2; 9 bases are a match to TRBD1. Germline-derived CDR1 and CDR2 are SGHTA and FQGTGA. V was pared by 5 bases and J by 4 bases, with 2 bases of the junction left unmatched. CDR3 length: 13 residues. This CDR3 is CASSPGQGYGYTF. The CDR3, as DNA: TGTGCCAGCAGCCCGGGACAGGGCTATGGCTACACCTTC. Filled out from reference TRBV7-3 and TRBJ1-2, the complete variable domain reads GAGVSQTPSNKVTEKGKYVELRCDPISGHTALYWYRQSLGQGPEFLIYFQGTGAADDSGLPNDRFFAVRPEGSVSTLKIQRTERGDSAVYLCASSPGQGYGYTFGSGTRLTVV.